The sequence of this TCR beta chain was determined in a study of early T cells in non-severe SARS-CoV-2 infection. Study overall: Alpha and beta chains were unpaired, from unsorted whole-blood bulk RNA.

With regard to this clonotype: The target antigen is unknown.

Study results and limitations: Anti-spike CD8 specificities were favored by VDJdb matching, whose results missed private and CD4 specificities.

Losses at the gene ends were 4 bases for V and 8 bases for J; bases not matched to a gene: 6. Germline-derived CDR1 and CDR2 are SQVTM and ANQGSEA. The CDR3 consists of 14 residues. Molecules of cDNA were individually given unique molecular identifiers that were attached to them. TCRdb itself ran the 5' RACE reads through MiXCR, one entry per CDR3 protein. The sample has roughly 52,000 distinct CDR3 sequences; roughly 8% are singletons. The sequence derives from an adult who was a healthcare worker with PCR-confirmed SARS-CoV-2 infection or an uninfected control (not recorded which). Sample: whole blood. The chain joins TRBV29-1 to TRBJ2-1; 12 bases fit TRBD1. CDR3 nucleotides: TGCAGCGTTGTGGCGGGACAGGGGGCCCATGAGCAGTTCTTC. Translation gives CSVVAGQGAHEQFF.